The clone carrying this T cell receptor (beta chain) has a handful of counts. The data derive from a study of shared clonotypes between healthy human individuals. The CDR3 sequence is 15 residues long. The V end was cut by 7 bases, the J end by 2 bases, with 18 bases between. Germline CDR1 is SNHLY and CDR2 is FYNNEI. TCRdb's table, derived via immunoSEQ multiplex PCR, lists solely in-frame clones and lacks some. The sample has about 660,000 clones, around 72% seen once; the top ten hold under 2%. This sequence joins TRBV2 and TRBJ2-7; D gene uncertain. The sequence was collected from a woman under 40 in good health. The sample consisted of memory CD4+ T cells sorted from blood. Subset: CD45RA-negative fraction. The CDR3 nucleotides are TGTGCCAGCAACCCGGGCCCGCCCTCGACCTACGAGCAGTACTTC. Translated, it gives CASNPGPPSTYEQYF.